A single sample gave rise to the 14 T cell receptor beta chains below, sequenced in a study of shared clonotypes between healthy human individuals. The naive CD8 subset, CD45RO-negative cells positively selected for CCR7, excluded terminally differentiated effector memory CD45RA+ cells. This table comes from immunoSEQ multiplex PCR, and its TCRdb copy is limited to in-frame clones, with some not included. The table shows some 2.1 million clones, with just over 90% occurring only once. The sample taken for sequencing was naive CD8+ T cells from PBMCs. The receptors shown here come from a man between 18 and 35 years old in good health. Some clones in this sample may be carry-over from other donors' samples.

Here the CDR3 reads CASSLVFSGNYEQYF. CDR3 coding DNA: TGTGCCAGCAGCTTAGTGTTTAGCGGAAACTACGAGCAGTACTTC. The V call is TRBV11-2, the J call TRBJ2-7; TRBD2 is a possible D gene (6 bases). The CDR3 sequence is 15 residues long. CDR1 SGHAT and CDR2 FQNNGV come from the germline V gene. Deletions cut 1 base from V and 3 bases from J, with 13 bases between.

The rearrangement links TRBV4-1 to TRBJ2-1; D is perhaps TRBD2 (5 bases). The CDR3 covers 17 residues. The V end lost 0 bases, the J end lost 9 bases, and 21 bases lay between the germline ends. Germline V lookup: CDR1 MGHRA, CDR2 YSYEKL. The CDR3 sequence: CASSQDLRSGTRGEQFF. CDR3 nucleotide sequence: TGCGCCAGCAGCCAAGATCTGAGGTCTGGAACCCGGGGTGAGCAGTTCTTC.

In its sample, this clone was seen a few times. The genes are TRBV29-1 and TRBJ1-1; 7 nucleotides align to TRBD1. The ends lost 7 bases at V and 0 bases at J; junction bases unmatched: 5. Germline V lookup: CDR1 SQVTM, CDR2 ANQGSEA. The CDR3 consists of 13 residues. CDR3 in amino acids: CSARQGLNTEAFF. In DNA, the CDR3 is TGCAGCGCAAGACAGGGTTTGAACACTGAAGCTTTCTTT.

The chain couples TRBV15 to TRBJ2-5, with D unresolved. Trimming took off 9 bases at V and 7 bases at J, with 18 bases between the two ends. Germline V gene data show CDR1 as LNHNV and CDR2 as YYDKDF (reference sequence). The CDR3 is 13 residues long. The DNA for the CDR3 is TGTGCCACAACCACGGCGCCGGTTTCGACCCAGTACTTC. This gives the protein CATTTAPVSTQYF.

The V and J genes are TRBV6-4 and TRBJ2-1, with 12 nucleotides matching TRBD2. CDR1 and CDR2 (germline): MRHNA, SNTAGT. This CDR3 has 14 amino acids. Trimming took 6 bases from V and 12 from J; bases not matched to a gene: 9. The DNA for the CDR3 is TGTGCCAGCAGGGAACCGGGACTAGCGGGTAGGCAGTTCTTC. Translation: CASREPGLAGRQFF.

As concerns this clone: This sample also contains other DNA sequences that code for the same CDR3. The chain links TRBV19 to TRBJ1-1; D not certain. The CDR3 is 15 residues long. CDR1 is LNHDA, CDR2 SQIVND, per germline (reference sequence). V was cut by 3 bases and J by 0 bases, with 11 bases left in between. For the CDR3, the DNA is TGTGCCAGTAGTATTGGTCCGGGGATGAACACTGAAGCTTTCTTT. This translates into CASSIGPGMNTEAFF.

This clone was seen once. J is TRBJ2-3 and V is TRBV28, with no clear D. Germline V gene data show CDR1 as MDHEN and CDR2 as SYDVKM. V dropped 5 bases and J dropped 0 bases, with 15 bases sitting between them. The CDR3 covers 16 residues. As DNA, the CDR3 is TGTGCCAGCAGTGGAATCAGCGAACGTAGCACAGATACGCAGTATTTT. Translated: CASSGISERSTDTQYF.

The gene calls are TRBV9 and TRBJ1-5; a weak D match, TRBD1 (5 bases). Germline lookup yields CDR1 SGDLS and CDR2 YYNGEE. The CDR3 has 15 amino acids. The V gene lost 2 bases and the J gene lost 3 bases, with 12 bases spanning the gap. The CDR3 nucleotides are TGTGCCAGCAGCGTTGGGGGAGGCATCAATCAGCCCCAGCATTTT. Amino acid sequence: CASSVGGGINQPQHF.

Comments on this clone: In the same sample, other DNA sequences code for this CDR3. V usage is TRBV29-1 and J usage is TRBJ1-5; 8 positions match TRBD1. V lost 4 bases and J lost 4; bases outside the gene matches: 6. Germline V gene sequence: CDR1 SQVTM, CDR2 ANQGSEA. This CDR3 is 14 amino acids long. In nucleotides, the CDR3 is TGCAGCGTTGCAGGGGGCGCAGGTAATCAGCCCCAGCATTTT. Residues: CSVAGGAGNQPQHF. Drawing the rest from reference TRBV29-1 and TRBJ1-5, the complete variable domain is SAVISQKPSRDICQRGTSLTIQCQVDSQVTMMFWYRQQPGQSLTLIATANQGSEATYESGFVIDKFPISRPNLTFSTLTVSNMSPEDSSIYLCSVAGGAGNQPQHFGDGTRLSIL.

The chain combines TRBV9 with TRBJ1-2, with D possibly being TRBD1 (5 bases). The germline V gene has CDR1 SGDLS and CDR2 YYNGEE. Trimming took off 5 bases at V and 5 bases at J, with 16 bases between the two ends. This CDR3 region has 14 residues. The chain's CDR3 is CASSEGGAGYGYTF. DNA for the CDR3: TGTGCCAGCAGTGAGGGAGGGGCAGGTTATGGCTACACCTTC. Supplemented by reference TRBV9 and TRBJ1-2, the full variable domain reads DSGVTQTPKHLITATGQRVTLRCSPRSGDLSVYWYQQSLDQGLQFLIQYYNGEERAKGNILERFSAQQFPDLHSELNLSSLELGDSALYFCASSEGGAGYGYTFGSGTRLTVV.

CDR3 amino acids: CASSEPPGAINEQFF. The CDR3 DNA follows: TGTGCCAGCAGTGAACCTCCCGGTGCCATAAATGAGCAGTTCTTC. V usage is TRBV2 and J usage is TRBJ2-1; no clear D gene. Per the germline V gene, CDR1 is SNHLY and CDR2 is FYNNEI. CDR3 length equals 15 residues. V shed 2 bases and J shed 7 bases, with 15 bases lying between them. Combining the CDR3 with reference TRBV2 and TRBJ2-1 gives the whole variable domain EPEVTQTPSHQVTQMGQEVILRCVPISNHLYFYWYRQILGQKVEFLVSFYNNEISEKSEIFDDQFSVERPDGSNFTLKIRSTKLEDSAMYFCASSEPPGAINEQFFGPGTRLTVL.

This chain joins TRBV7-7 and TRBJ2-1, with TRBD2 identical over 7 bases. V trimming: 1 base; J trimming: 6 bases; junction bases outside the gene matches: 0. There are 13 residues in the CDR3. Per germline, CDR1 SSHAT and CDR2 FNYEAQ (reference sequence). CDR3 in amino acids: CASSLGEGNEQFF. The DNA of the CDR3 is TGTGCCAGCAGCTTAGGGGAGGGCAATGAGCAGTTCTTC.

This chain joins TRBV7-9 and TRBJ2-7; D call uncertain. The germline V and J ends were trimmed by 1 base and 0 bases, with 22 bases remaining between them. CDR1 is SEHNR, CDR2 FQNEAQ, per germline (reference sequence). There are 19 residues in the CDR3. In nucleotides, the CDR3 is TGTGCCAGCAGCTTAGGGTCGACTTTGGCCAGGCCGAGCTCCTACGAGCAGTACTTC. Protein: CASSLGSTLARPSSYEQYF.

This clone was seen only once. The genes are TRBV15 and TRBJ1-1; 7 positions match TRBD1. J was trimmed by 0 bases and V by 6 bases; bases with no gene match: 10. Germline CDR1 and CDR2: LNHNV and YYDKDF (reference sequence). This CDR3 has 16 amino acids. This CDR3 is CATSSRTGVMNTEAFF. The DNA for the CDR3 is TGTGCCACCAGTTCGAGGACAGGCGTCATGAACACTGAAGCTTTCTTT.